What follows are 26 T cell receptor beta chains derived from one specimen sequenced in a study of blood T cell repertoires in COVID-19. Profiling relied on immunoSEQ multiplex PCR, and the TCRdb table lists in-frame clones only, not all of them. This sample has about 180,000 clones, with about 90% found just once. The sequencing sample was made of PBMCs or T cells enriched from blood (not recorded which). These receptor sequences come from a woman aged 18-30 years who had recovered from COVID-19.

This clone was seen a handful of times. This chain's CDR3 is CASSEGTGFIYEQYF. DNA of the CDR3: TGTGCCAGCAGTGAAGGGACAGGGTTTATCTACGAGCAGTACTTC. The gene calls are TRBV6-1 and TRBJ2-7, with 8 bases identical to TRBD1. This CDR3 contains 15 residues. V lost 1 base to trimming and J lost 3 bases; unmatched junction nucleotides: 5. Germline values: CDR1 MNHNS, CDR2 SASEGT.

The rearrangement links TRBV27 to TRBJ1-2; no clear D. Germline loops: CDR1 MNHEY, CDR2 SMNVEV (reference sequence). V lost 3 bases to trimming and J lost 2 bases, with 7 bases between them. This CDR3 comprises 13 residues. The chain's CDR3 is CASSFGRNYGYTF. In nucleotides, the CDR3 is TGTGCCAGCAGTTTTGGCAGGAACTATGGCTACACCTTC.

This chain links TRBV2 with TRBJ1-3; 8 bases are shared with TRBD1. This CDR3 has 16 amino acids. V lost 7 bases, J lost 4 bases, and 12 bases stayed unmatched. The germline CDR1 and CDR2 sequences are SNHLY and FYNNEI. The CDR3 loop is CASTGQGPPSGNTIYF. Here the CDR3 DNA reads TGTGCCAGCACCGGACAGGGTCCCCCATCCGGAAACACCATATATTTT.

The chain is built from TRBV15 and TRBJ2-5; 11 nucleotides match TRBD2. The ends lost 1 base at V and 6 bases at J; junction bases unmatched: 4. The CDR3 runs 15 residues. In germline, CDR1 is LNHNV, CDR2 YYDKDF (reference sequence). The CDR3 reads CATSRGLAGGQTQYF. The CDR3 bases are TGTGCCACCAGCAGAGGGCTAGCGGGGGGACAGACCCAGTACTTC.

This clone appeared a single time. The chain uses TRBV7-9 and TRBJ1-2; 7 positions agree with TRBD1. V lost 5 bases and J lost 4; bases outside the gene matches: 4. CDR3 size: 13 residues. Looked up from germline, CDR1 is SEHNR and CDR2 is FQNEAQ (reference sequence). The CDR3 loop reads CASSLGTAYGYTF. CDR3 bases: TGTGCCAGCAGCCTCGGGACAGCCTATGGCTACACCTTC.

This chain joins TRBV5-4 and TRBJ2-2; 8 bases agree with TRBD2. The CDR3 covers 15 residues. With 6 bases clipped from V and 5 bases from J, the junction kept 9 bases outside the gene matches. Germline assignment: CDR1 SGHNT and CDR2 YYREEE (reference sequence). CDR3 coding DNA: TGTGCCAGCACCCCCTCGGGGGGGGGTACCGGGGAGCTGTTTTTT. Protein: CASTPSGGGTGELFF.

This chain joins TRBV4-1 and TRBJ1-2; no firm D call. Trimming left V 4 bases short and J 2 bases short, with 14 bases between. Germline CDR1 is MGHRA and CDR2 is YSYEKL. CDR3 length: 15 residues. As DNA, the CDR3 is TGCGCCAGCAGCCCCCCCTTTGGACTCAACTATGGCTACACCTTC. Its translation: CASSPPFGLNYGYTF.

CDR3 DNA sequence: TGTGCCAGCACCAACCGGAGACAGGGGGTATGGCGCAATCAGCCCCAGCATTTT. The encoded protein is CASTNRRQGVWRNQPQHF. This chain links TRBV7-9 with TRBJ1-5, with 9 bases lining up with TRBD1. The CDR3 totals 18 residues. J gave up 2 bases and V 7 bases, and 15 bases lay outside the gene matches. Germline CDR1 reads SEHNR; CDR2 reads FQNEAQ (reference sequence).

The CDR3 bases are TGTGCCAGCAGTGAAGCGCGGCAGGGAGGAATCGGTGAAAAACTGTTTTTT. Residues: CASSEARQGGIGEKLFF. The chain recombines TRBV6-1 with TRBJ1-4, with TRBD1 as a possible D gene (5 bases). The CDR3 extends over 17 amino acids. CDR1 MNHNS and CDR2 SASEGT come from the germline V gene. Deletions cut 0 bases from V and 7 bases from J, with 18 bases between.

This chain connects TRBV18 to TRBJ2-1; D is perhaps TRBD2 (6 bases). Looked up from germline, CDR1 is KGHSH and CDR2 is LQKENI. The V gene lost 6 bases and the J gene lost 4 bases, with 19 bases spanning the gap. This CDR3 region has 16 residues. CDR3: CASSPRLVSGYNEQFF. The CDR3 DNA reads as TGTGCCAGCTCTCCTAGACTAGTTTCGGGGTACAATGAGCAGTTCTTC.

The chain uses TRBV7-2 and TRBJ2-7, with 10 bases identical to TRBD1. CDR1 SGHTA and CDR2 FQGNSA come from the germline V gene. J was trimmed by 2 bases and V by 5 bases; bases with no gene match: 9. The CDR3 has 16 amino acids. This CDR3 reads CASSQTPGQGTYEQYF. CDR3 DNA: TGTGCCAGCAGCCAGACGCCGGGACAGGGGACCTACGAGCAGTACTTC.

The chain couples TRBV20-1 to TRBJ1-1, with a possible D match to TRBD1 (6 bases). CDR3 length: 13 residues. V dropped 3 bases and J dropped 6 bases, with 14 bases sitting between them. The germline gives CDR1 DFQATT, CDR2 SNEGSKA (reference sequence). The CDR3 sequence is CSASGRGSAEAFF. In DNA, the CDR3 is TGCAGTGCTAGTGGCAGGGGTAGTGCTGAAGCTTTCTTT.

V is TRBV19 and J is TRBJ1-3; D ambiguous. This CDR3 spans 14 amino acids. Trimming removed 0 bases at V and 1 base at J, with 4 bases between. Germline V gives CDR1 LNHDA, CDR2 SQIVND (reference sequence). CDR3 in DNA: TGTGCCAGTAGTATAGATCAATCTGGAAACACCATATATTTT. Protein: CASSIDQSGNTIYF.

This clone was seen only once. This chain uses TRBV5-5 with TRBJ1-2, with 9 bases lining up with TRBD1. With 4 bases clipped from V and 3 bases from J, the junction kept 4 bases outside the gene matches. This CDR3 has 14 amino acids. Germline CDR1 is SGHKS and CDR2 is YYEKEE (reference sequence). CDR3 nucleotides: TGTGCCAGCAGCCCCGGGACAGGGTACTATGGCTACACCTTC. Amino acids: CASSPGTGYYGYTF.

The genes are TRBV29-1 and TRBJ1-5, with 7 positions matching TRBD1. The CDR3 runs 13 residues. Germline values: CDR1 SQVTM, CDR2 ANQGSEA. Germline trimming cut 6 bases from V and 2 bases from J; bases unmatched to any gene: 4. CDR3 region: CSVTGPGNQPQHF. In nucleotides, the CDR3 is TGCAGCGTGACAGGGCCAGGCAATCAGCCCCAGCATTTT.

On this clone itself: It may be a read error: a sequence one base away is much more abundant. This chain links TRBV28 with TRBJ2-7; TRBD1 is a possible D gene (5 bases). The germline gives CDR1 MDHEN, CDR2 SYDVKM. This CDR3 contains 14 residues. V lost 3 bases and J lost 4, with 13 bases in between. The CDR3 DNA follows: TGTGCCAGCAGTTTCGCAAGGGGCAGTTACGAGCAGTACTTC. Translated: CASSFARGSYEQYF.

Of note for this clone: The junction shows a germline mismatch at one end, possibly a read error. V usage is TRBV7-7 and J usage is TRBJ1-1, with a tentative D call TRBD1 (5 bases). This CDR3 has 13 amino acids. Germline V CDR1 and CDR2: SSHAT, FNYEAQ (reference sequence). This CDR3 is CASSLGEDTEAFF. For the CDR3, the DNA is TGTGCTAGCAGCTTGGGGGAGGACACTGAAGCTTTCTTT.

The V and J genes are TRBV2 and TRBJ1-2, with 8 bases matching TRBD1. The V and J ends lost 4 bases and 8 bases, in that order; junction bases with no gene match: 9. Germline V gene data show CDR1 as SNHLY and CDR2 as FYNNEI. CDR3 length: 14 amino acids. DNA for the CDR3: TGTGCCAGCAGTGTGCAGGGACAGGTTAACGGCTACACCTTC. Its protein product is CASSVQGQVNGYTF.

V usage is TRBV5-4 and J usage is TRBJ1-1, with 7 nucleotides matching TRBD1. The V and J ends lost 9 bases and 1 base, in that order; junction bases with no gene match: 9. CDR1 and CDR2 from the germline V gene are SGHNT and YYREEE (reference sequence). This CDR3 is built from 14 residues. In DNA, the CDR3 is TGTGCCACCAAACGAGACAGGGAGAACACTGAAGCTTTCTTT. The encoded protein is CATKRDRENTEAFF.

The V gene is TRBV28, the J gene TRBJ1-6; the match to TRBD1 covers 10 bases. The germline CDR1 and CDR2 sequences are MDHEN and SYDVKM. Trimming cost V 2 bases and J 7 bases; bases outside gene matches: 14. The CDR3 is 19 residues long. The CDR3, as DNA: TGTGCCAGCAGTTTAGTTAACTTTGGACAGGGGGTAAACAATTCACCCCTCCACTTT. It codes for CASSLVNFGQGVNNSPLHF.

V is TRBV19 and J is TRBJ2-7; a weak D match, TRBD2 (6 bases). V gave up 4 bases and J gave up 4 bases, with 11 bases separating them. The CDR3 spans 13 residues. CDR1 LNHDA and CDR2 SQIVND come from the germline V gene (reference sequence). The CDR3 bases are TGTGCCAGTAGTAACGGGGGATTTTACGAGCAGTACTTC. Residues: CASSNGGFYEQYF.

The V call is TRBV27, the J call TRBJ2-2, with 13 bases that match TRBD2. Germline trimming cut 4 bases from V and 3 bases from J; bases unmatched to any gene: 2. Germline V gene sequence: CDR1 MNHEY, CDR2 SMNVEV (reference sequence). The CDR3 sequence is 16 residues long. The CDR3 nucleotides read TGTGCCAGCAGTTCCGGACTAGCGGGAGACACCGGGGAGCTGTTTTTT. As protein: CASSSGLAGDTGELFF.

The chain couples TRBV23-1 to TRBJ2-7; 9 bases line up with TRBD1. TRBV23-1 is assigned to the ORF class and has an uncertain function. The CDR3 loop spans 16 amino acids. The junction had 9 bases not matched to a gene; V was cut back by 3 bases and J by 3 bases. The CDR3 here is CASSHRDRDLFYEQYF. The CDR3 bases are TGCGCCAGCAGTCATAGGGACAGGGATCTATTCTACGAGCAGTACTTC.

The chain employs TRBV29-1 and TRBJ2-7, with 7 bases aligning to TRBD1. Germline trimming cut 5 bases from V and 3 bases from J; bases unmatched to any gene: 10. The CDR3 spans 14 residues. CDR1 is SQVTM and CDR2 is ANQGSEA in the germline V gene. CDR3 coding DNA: TGCAGCGTTTCGACAGGGTTTACTGGCTACGAGCAGTACTTC. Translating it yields CSVSTGFTGYEQYF.

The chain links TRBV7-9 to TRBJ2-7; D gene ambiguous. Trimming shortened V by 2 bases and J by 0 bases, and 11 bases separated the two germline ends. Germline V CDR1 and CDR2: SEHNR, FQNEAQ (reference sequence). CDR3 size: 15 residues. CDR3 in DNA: TGTGCCAGCAGCTTATCTCCTCCCAGCTCCTACGAGCAGTACTTC. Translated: CASSLSPPSSYEQYF. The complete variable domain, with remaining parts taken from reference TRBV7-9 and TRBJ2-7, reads DTGVSQNPRHKITKRGQNVTFRCDPISEHNRLYWYRQTLGQGPEFLTYFQNEAQLEKSRLLSDRFSAERPKGSFSTLEIQRTEQGDSAMYLCASSLSPPSSYEQYFGPGTRLTVT.

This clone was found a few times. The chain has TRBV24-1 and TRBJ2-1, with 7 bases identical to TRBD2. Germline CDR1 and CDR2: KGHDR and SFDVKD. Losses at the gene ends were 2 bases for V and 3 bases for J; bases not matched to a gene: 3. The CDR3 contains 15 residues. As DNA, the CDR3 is TGTGCCACCAGTGATTCCCCTAGCGGCTACAATGAGCAGTTCTTC. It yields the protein CATSDSPSGYNEQFF.